The TCR beta chain described here comes from a study of T cells in Graves' hyperthyroidism and ophthalmopathy. Broader study findings: By a 13 V-J model, ophthalmopathy was set apart from stable hyperthyroidism. Most thyroid clonotypes that were expanded above 0.001 also turned up in blood.

Patients between 18 and 65 years old had hyperthyroidism, newly diagnosed and lasting under 2 months. Uncontrolled infection, other autoimmune disease, pregnancy and lactation each barred patients from inclusion. On this clonotype: Its target is not known.

CDR3 size: 16 residues. The germline gives CDR1 LGHDT, CDR2 YNNKEL (reference sequence). V shed 10 bases, J shed 3 bases, and the junction held 15 bases outside the gene matches. RNA transcripts yielded amplified TCR beta CDR3 regions. An initial round of RT-PCR targeting the TCR CDR3 relied on the HTBI primer set. MiXCR, run by TCRdb on the multiplex PCR reads, gives a single entry per CDR3 protein. Of just over 550,000 distinct CDR3 sequences in the sample, under 60% were seen once. This sequence joins TRBV3-1 and TRBJ2-7; 10 bases match TRBD2. This receptor was taken from a woman younger than 35 with Graves' hyperthyroidism. The material sequenced was peripheral blood or thyroid tissue (not recorded which). CDR3 coding DNA: TGTGCCACCCGAAGACCTCTAGCGGGAGTGTACTACGAGCAGTACTTC. Protein product: CATRRPLAGVYYEQYF.